The clone carrying this T cell receptor beta chain was seen a handful of times. Its antigen is undetermined. Trimming cost V 6 bases and J 7 bases, with 19 bases left between them. The CDR3 contains 14 residues. TCRdb reprocessed the 5' RACE reads via MiXCR and lists one record per CDR3 protein. The data hold some 660,000 distinct CDR3 sequences, with 8.5% to 9% observed a single time. The sample originates from a study of identical twins. Whole-study results and caveats: Memory repertoires showed no such pattern, whereas abundant cord blood beta clonotypes carried fewer insertions.

This same sample was also taken into another study, of yellow fever vaccine responses in identical twins.

The receptor was isolated from a woman aged 18-29 years in good health. The material sequenced was PBMCs. The gene calls are TRBV12-3 or TRBV12-4 and TRBJ2-7; D gene uncertain. CDR3 nucleotides: TGTGCCAGCAGGCCCCGAGACACCTCCCTGGAGCAGTACTTC. This sequence encodes CASRPRDTSLEQYF.